This T cell receptor beta chain comes out of a study of cytomegalovirus exposure and HLA in healthy donors. Study as a whole: The Caucasian-associated ancestry cluster contained approximately 81% of the 300 to 450 genotyped donors.

Both 60 Vbeta primers and 13 Jbeta primers went into the PCR. Some clones are missing from TCRdb's copy, which holds only in-frame ones; the method was immunoSEQ multiplex PCR. Of about 110,000 clones listed, roughly four fifths are singletons. With respect to this clone: What it binds is not known.

Germline CDR1 reads KGHSH; CDR2 reads LQKENI. Trimming stripped 4 bases from V and 8 bases from J, with 11 bases between. The length of the CDR3 is 13 residues. Study-wide results and limits: In a later analysis, TCR beta V- and J-gene trimming was associated with a missense DCLRE1C variant.

This TCR was sampled from a woman in her forties or fifties in good health and CMV-seropositive. V usage is TRBV18 and J usage is TRBJ1-4; D remains ambiguous. The sample consisted of PBMCs. The CDR3 sequence: CASSLLRGEKLFF. In nucleotides, the CDR3 is TGTGCCAGCTCACTATTACGAGGGGAAAAACTGTTTTTT.